The 13 T cell receptor beta chains below were found in one sample sequenced in a study of vaccination effects on CD4 cells after COVID-19 (dated by TCRdb to 2022 to 2024). After about 10 days of culture, CD4+ T cells were isolated with the EasySep CD4+ T cell isolation kit. The antigens these receptors bind are not known. The library was obtained by the immunoSEQ multiplex PCR assay. TCRdb mirrors the immuneACCESS table, restricted to in-frame sequences. Some clones are absent from its copies; in checked studies, under half trace to an unresolved V gene, and the reason for the others is unknown. The sample yields about 72,000 clones; around 77% were counted once. Of the sample, about 2% is held by the ten largest clones. The sequenced sample was CD4+ T cells from PBMCs cultured without peptide, obtained before COVID-19 vaccination. Receptors were obtained from a human donor who received a COVID-19 vaccine.

The chain joins TRBV6-1 to TRBJ1-1; no clear D gene. CDR1 and CDR2 (germline): MNHNS, SASEGT. The CDR3 spans 14 residues. Trimming removed 3 bases at V and 2 bases at J, with 10 bases between. CDR3 sequence: CASSDSWGNTEAFF. The CDR3 DNA is TGTGCCAGCAGTGATTCCTGGGGAAACACTGAAGCTTTCTTT.

The chain employs TRBV29-1 and TRBJ2-7, with TRBD2 identical over 11 bases. V dropped 7 bases and J dropped 2; count of bases not matched to a gene: 7. The CDR3 is made up of 14 amino acids. Looked up from germline, CDR1 is SQVTM and CDR2 is ANQGSEA. CDR3 region: CSGRTSGGTYEQYV. In nucleotides, the CDR3 is TGCAGCGGCCGTACTAGCGGGGGTACCTACGAGCAGTACGTC.

This clone has only a few counts. The chain links TRBV2 to TRBJ2-5; D not certain. Germline lookup yields CDR1 SNHLY and CDR2 FYNNEI. V was shortened by 2 bases and J by 2 bases, with 6 bases between the two germline ends. CDR3 size: 13 residues. The DNA for the CDR3 is TGTGCCAGCAGTGAAATAAATCAAGAGACCCAGTACTTC. As protein: CASSEINQETQYF.

This clone was seen a single time. The chain joins TRBV3-1 (or the pseudogene TRBV3-2) to TRBJ2-1, with 11 bases matching TRBD2. Germline values: CDR1 LGHDT, CDR2 YNNKEL (reference sequence). The CDR3 spans 13 residues. The V and J ends lost 4 bases and 10 bases, in that order; junction bases with no gene match: 3. CDR3 sequence: CASSPRLAGEQFF. The CDR3, as DNA: TGTGCCAGCAGCCCGAGACTAGCGGGGGAGCAGTTCTTC.

This clone was recorded once. J is TRBJ1-1 and V is TRBV3-1 (or the pseudogene TRBV3-2); unclear D gene. The V gene lost 1 base and the J gene lost 5 bases, with 14 bases spanning the gap. The CDR3 spans 15 residues. CDR1 and CDR2 (germline): LGHDT, YNNKEL (reference sequence). The CDR3 sequence: CASSQGLVPGTEAFF. The CDR3 DNA reads as TGTGCCAGCAGCCAAGGGTTAGTCCCCGGGACTGAAGCTTTCTTT.

The chain carries TRBV11-2 and TRBJ1-4; 8 bases line up with TRBD1. Germline CDR1 SGHAT, CDR2 FQNNGV. The CDR3 is 16 residues long. With V trimmed by 5 bases and J by 8 bases, 13 bases remained unmatched. The CDR3 loop reads CASSLQGATSWEKLFF. The CDR3 DNA is TGTGCCAGCAGCCTTCAGGGGGCGACCTCTTGGGAAAAACTGTTTTTT.

CDR3 loop: CASSISANTEAFF. The DNA for the CDR3 is TGTGCCAGCAGCATAAGTGCAAACACTGAAGCTTTCTTT. This sequence joins TRBV7-9 and TRBJ1-1; D is unresolved. The CDR3 extends over 13 amino acids. Germline loops: CDR1 SEHNR, CDR2 FQNEAQ (reference sequence). V was cut by 5 bases and J by 2 bases, with 9 bases left in between.

The chain employs TRBV13 and TRBJ2-3, with a possible D match to TRBD2 (6 bases). V lost 4 bases, J lost 1 base, and 12 bases lay in between. The CDR3 consists of 15 residues. Germline CDR1 is PRHDT and CDR2 is FYEKMQ (reference sequence). CDR3: CASSWAGRGTDTQYF. CDR3 DNA: TGTGCCAGCAGCTGGGCGGGGCGGGGCACAGATACGCAGTATTTT.

The rearrangement links TRBV18 to TRBJ2-7; weak D call: TRBD2 (5 bases). The CDR3 covers 11 residues. From germline, CDR1 is KGHSH and CDR2 LQKENI. V was shortened by 4 bases and J by 7 bases, with 8 bases between the two germline ends. CDR3 in DNA: TGTGCCAGCTCACGAGGGTTAGAGCAGTACGTC. This translates into CASSRGLEQYV.

For the CDR3, the DNA is TGTGCCAGCAGCTATTTTACAGGGGACAATGAGCAGTTCTTC. Protein sequence: CASSYFTGDNEQFF. The chain uses TRBV7-9 and TRBJ2-1; 7 bases are shared with TRBD1. This CDR3 has 14 residues. Germline V lookup: CDR1 SEHNR, CDR2 FQNEAQ (reference sequence). Trimming removed 4 bases from V and 5 bases from J; junction bases left unmatched: 5.

This clone was seen a single time. The genes are TRBV4-1 and TRBJ2-3; D is uncertain. This CDR3 has 16 residues. Per the germline V gene, CDR1 is MGHRA and CDR2 is YSYEKL. The ends were cut back, 4 bases at V and 5 bases at J, with 19 bases in the middle. The CDR3 region is CASSPGRIEVLDTQYF. Here the CDR3 DNA reads TGCGCCAGCAGCCCCGGGCGCATTGAAGTCCTAGATACGCAGTATTTT.

The chain carries TRBV7-6 and TRBJ2-7; D possibly uses TRBD1 or TRBD2 (5 bases each). V gave up 3 bases and J gave up 4 bases, with 19 bases separating them. This CDR3 is 16 amino acids long. From germline, CDR1 is SGHVS and CDR2 FNYEAQ. The CDR3 here is CASSFPGPRNLYEQYV. The CDR3 DNA follows: TGTGCCAGCAGCTTCCCGGGACCTAGAAATTTATACGAGCAGTACGTC.

V gene TRBV10-2 combines with J gene TRBJ1-2; D may be TRBD1 (5 bases). Between the trimmed V and J ends, which lost 5 bases and 6 bases, there was a span of 13 bases. Germline assignment: CDR1 WSHSY and CDR2 SAAADI. This CDR3 comprises 13 residues. The CDR3 is CASSLGRENGYTF. The CDR3 DNA follows: TGCGCCAGCAGTCTTGGCAGGGAGAATGGCTACACCTTC.